Sequencing of this T cell receptor beta chain was carried out in a study of T-cell reconstitution after alpha-beta-depleted transplantation in children (TCRdb year 2016). In the study overall: T-cell immune reconstitution after TCRalphabeta/CD19-depleted allogeneic hematopoietic cell transplantation in children was quantitatively tracked in the study by means of TCR repertoire profiling. The full study reports these points: The apparently early recovery of alphabetaT-cell counts about two months after transplant reportedly depended on only several hundred rapidly expanded clones that came from non-depleted graft cells. Hyperexpanded clone frequencies declined over subsequent months; after one year, T-cell counts and TCRbeta diversity were mostly attributed to newly produced T cells. In some patients, the high TCRbeta diversity seen at day 60 was put down to recipient T cells and intrathymic progenitors that had survived conditioning.

This clonotype was seen a few times. There is no known antigen for this receptor. No quality values exist for individual bases; no much larger clone is one base distant. From a lookup of the germline V gene (reference sequence), CDR1 and CDR2 are SEHNR and FQNEAQ. There are 14 amino acids in the CDR3, from cysteine to phenylalanine inclusive. The entry retains the CDR3 DNA only, 42 bases that are in frame from base 1. From V the trimming removes 5 bases and from J it removes 7 bases, while the gene matches leave 8 bases of the junction unaccounted for. Sample treatment or condition, as interpreted from the label and publication: allogeneic hematopoietic cell transplantation with graft depleted of TCRalphabeta T cells and CD19 B cells. The children who served as transplant recipients had been given grafts of TCRalphabeta/CD19-depleted allogeneic hematopoietic cells. Library prep was done by PCR. The listed sequencing device is Illumina HiSeq 2500. To normalize quantification of the TCRbeta repertoire, the TCR libraries were built with molecular barcoding that relied on unique molecular identifiers. Starting from the raw public reads, TCRdb applied fastp trimming at Q25, assembled clones with MiXCR and retained in-frame beta chains. Rows matching on CDR3 protein sequence are summarized as one entry with the most common DNA and genes. The table for this sample lists a few hundred thousand distinct CDR3 sequences; 27% of them were counted only once. The ten largest account for under 45% of the sample.

This chain is built from TRBV7-9 and TRBJ1-2, with 9 junctional bases fitting TRBD1. This TCR came from a boy younger than two with Wiskott-Aldrich syndrome, due to receive a stem cell transplant. The input for sequencing was PBMCs, taken before TCRalphabeta/CD19-depleted stem cell transplant. The DNA sequence reads TGTGCCAGCAGCCGGGACAGGGTCTTCGTTGGCTACACCTTC. Translated, it reads CASSRDRVFVGYTF.